Listed here are 18 T cell receptor beta chains from one sample, sequenced in a study of blood T cell repertoires in COVID-19 (dated by TCRdb to the early 2020s). The method was the immunoSEQ multiplex PCR assay. This is the immuneACCESS table as TCRdb keeps it, with only in-frame sequences that have V and J called. A part of the clones is gone; compared with another copy, unresolved V genes explain less than half, and the rest is unexplained. Within this sample are tens of thousands of clones, with 80% to 90% of them counted one time only. The ten most abundant clones make up approximately 46% of the sample. Material for sequencing was peripheral blood. These receptors were obtained from a human donor in a cohort sampled during active COVID-19.

This chain joins TRBV6-5 and TRBJ2-7; 9 bases agree with TRBD1. This CDR3 has 15 residues. V was clipped by 6 bases and J by 4 bases; unmatched bases: 10. Germline values: CDR1 MNHEY, CDR2 SVGAGI. DNA of the CDR3: TGTGCCAGCAGCCCAACACCGGGACAGGGTTACGAGCAGTACTTC. This codes for CASSPTPGQGYEQYF.

V and J are TRBV6-1 and TRBJ2-7; TRBD2 matches 10 bases. With 2 bases clipped from V and 8 bases from J, the junction kept 9 bases outside the gene matches. CDR3 length equals 15 residues. Germline assignment: CDR1 MNHNS and CDR2 SASEGT. CDR3 nucleotides: TGTGCCAGCAGTGAATTAGGAGCGGGAGGGCCTAAGCAGTACTTC. It yields the protein CASSELGAGGPKQYF.

The chain employs TRBV4-1 and TRBJ2-1, with 11 bases matching TRBD2. The germline gives CDR1 MGHRA, CDR2 YSYEKL. The V and J ends lost 0 bases and 7 bases, in that order; junction bases with no gene match: 14. The CDR3 consists of 19 residues. The DNA of the CDR3 is TGCGCCAGCAGCCAAGAAGGGGGGCGTAGCGGGAGGGCGAGGAATGAGCAGTTCTTC. Translating gives CASSQEGGRSGRARNEQFF.

This rearrangement joins TRBV28 to TRBJ2-7; 9 positions match TRBD2. The CDR3 has 15 amino acids. V lost 6 bases to trimming and J lost 1 base; unmatched junction nucleotides: 7. CDR1 is MDHEN and CDR2 is SYDVKM in the germline V gene. The CDR3 nucleotides are TGTGCCAGCAGCCCCGTACTAGCGGGTTCCTACGAGCAGTACTTC. This sequence encodes CASSPVLAGSYEQYF.

The rearrangement links TRBV2 to TRBJ2-7; 10 bases align to TRBD1. The CDR3 is 15 residues long. V was pared by 8 bases and J by 2 bases, with 9 bases of the junction left unmatched. Looked up from germline, CDR1 is SNHLY and CDR2 is FYNNEI. This CDR3 is CASAMGQGLPYEQYF. For the CDR3, the DNA is TGTGCCAGCGCGATGGGACAGGGGTTGCCCTACGAGCAGTACTTC.

This chain uses TRBV28 with TRBJ1-2; TRBD1 matches 7 bases. The CDR3 totals 12 residues. Germline lookup yields CDR1 MDHEN and CDR2 SYDVKM. J gave up 8 bases and V 5 bases, and 5 bases lay outside the gene matches. CDR3 sequence: CASSPRQGGYTF. The CDR3 coding sequence is TGTGCCAGCAGTCCGAGACAGGGCGGCTACACCTTC.

This clone has only one observation. The chain has TRBV3-1 (or the pseudogene TRBV3-2) and TRBJ2-4; 10 nucleotides match TRBD2. The germline CDR1 and CDR2 sequences are LGHDT and YNNKEL (reference sequence). This CDR3 is 17 amino acids long. With V trimmed by 2 bases and J by 0 bases, 4 bases remained unmatched. The chain's CDR3 is CASSQKLAGIAKNIQYF. DNA of the CDR3: TGTGCCAGCAGCCAAAAACTAGCGGGGATAGCCAAAAACATTCAGTACTTC.

This clone was seen only a few times. This chain links TRBV18 with TRBJ2-1; TRBD1 agrees at 10 bases. The CDR3 runs 15 residues. After removal of 3 bases from V and 7 bases from J, the junction contained 6 bases not matched to a gene. CDR1 is KGHSH and CDR2 is LQKENI in the germline V gene. The CDR3 here is CASSPGTGVGNEQFF. The CDR3 DNA sequence: TGTGCCAGCTCACCGGGGACAGGGGTCGGTAATGAGCAGTTCTTC.

As DNA, the CDR3 is TGCGCCAGCAGCCAAGAAGGACAGGGCATTGGTTATGGCTACACCTTC. Protein sequence: CASSQEGQGIGYGYTF. The rearrangement uses TRBV4-1 and TRBJ1-2, with 8 bases fitting TRBD1. Losses at the gene ends were 0 bases for V and 5 bases for J; bases not matched to a gene: 8. CDR1 and CDR2 (germline): MGHRA, YSYEKL. This CDR3 has 16 amino acids.

This chain links TRBV6-1 with TRBJ2-3, with D possibly being TRBD1 (6 bases). Germline V gene data show CDR1 as MNHNS and CDR2 as SASEGT. The V end was cut by 0 bases, the J end by 1 base, with 11 bases between. This CDR3 comprises 16 residues. DNA of the CDR3: TGTGCCAGCAGTGAAGCGCAGGGGTTAGGCACAGATACGCAGTATTTT. This gives the protein CASSEAQGLGTDTQYF.

The chain uses TRBV7-3 and TRBJ2-3; TRBD1 matches 7 bases. V was pared by 5 bases and J by 8 bases, with 4 bases of the junction left unmatched. Germline V CDR1 and CDR2: SGHTA, FQGTGA. The CDR3 runs 12 residues. CDR3 protein: CASSPPGGTQYF. In DNA, the CDR3 is TGTGCCAGCAGCCCCCCAGGGGGTACGCAGTATTTT.

This chain joins TRBV3-1 (or the pseudogene TRBV3-2) and TRBJ1-2, with D possibly matching TRBD1 (6 bases). CDR3 length: 18 amino acids. Trimming took off 0 bases at V and 0 bases at J, with 17 bases between the two ends. Germline V gene sequence: CDR1 LGHDT, CDR2 YNNKEL (reference sequence). The CDR3 protein is CASSQDRGGRAANYGYTF. The CDR3 nucleotides read TGTGCCAGCAGCCAAGATAGGGGGGGTCGGGCTGCTAACTATGGCTACACCTTC.

V gene TRBV10-3 combines with J gene TRBJ2-2, with D possibly matching TRBD1 (6 bases). V was cut by 3 bases and J by 6 bases, with 14 bases left in between. The V gene's germline CDR1 is ENHRY and CDR2 SYGVKD. The CDR3 totals 15 residues. CDR3 amino acids: CAISDPTGSSGELFF. The CDR3 region has the DNA TGTGCCATCAGTGACCCAACAGGGTCATCCGGGGAGCTGTTTTTT.

The chain combines TRBV11-2 with TRBJ2-3; 9 nucleotides line up with TRBD1. The length of the CDR3 is 14 residues. V gave up 8 bases and J gave up 5 bases; unmatched junction bases: 8. CDR1 and CDR2 from the germline V gene are SGHAT and FQNNGV. This chain's CDR3 is CASLDRGGRDTQYF. The CDR3 coding sequence is TGTGCCAGCTTGGACAGGGGAGGGAGAGATACGCAGTATTTT.

This chain links TRBV2 with TRBJ2-1; 10 bases fit TRBD2. From germline, CDR1 is SNHLY and CDR2 FYNNEI. This CDR3 comprises 15 residues. Trimming cost V 8 bases and J 9 bases; bases outside gene matches: 13. CDR3 coding DNA: TGTGCCAGCCGTCAGTCTAGCGGGAGTCGTACTGAGCAGTTCTTC. Translation: CASRQSSGSRTEQFF.

The chain is built from TRBV7-8 and TRBJ2-5; 11 nucleotides line up with TRBD1. From germline, CDR1 is SGHVS and CDR2 FQNEAQ. J gave up 5 bases and V 0 bases, and 11 bases lay outside the gene matches. The CDR3 consists of 18 residues. For the CDR3, the DNA is TGTGCCAGCAGCTTAGCCGGAAGGACAGGGGGCGCGAGGGAGACCCAGTACTTC. It yields the protein CASSLAGRTGGARETQYF.

The genes are TRBV7-9 and TRBJ1-1; TRBD1 is a possible D gene (5 bases). This CDR3 is 15 amino acids long. V dropped 1 base and J dropped 0 bases, with 9 bases sitting between them. Germline V gene data show CDR1 as SEHNR and CDR2 as FQNEAQ (reference sequence). Written as DNA, the CDR3 is TGTGCCAGCAGCTTAGAAAGGGGCATGAACACTGAAGCTTTCTTT. It encodes CASSLERGMNTEAFF. The variable domain in full, completed from reference TRBV7-9 and TRBJ1-1, reads DTGVSQNPRHKITKRGQNVTFRCDPISEHNRLYWYRQTLGQGPEFLTYFQNEAQLEKSRLLSDRFSAERPKGSFSTLEIQRTEQGDSAMYLCASSLERGMNTEAFFGQGTRLTVV.

The chain is built from TRBV5-1 and TRBJ1-4; 7 nucleotides align to TRBD1. V lost 7 bases, J lost 0 bases, and 3 bases stayed unmatched. Looked up from germline, CDR1 is SGHRS and CDR2 is YFSETQ. CDR3 length equals 14 residues. The CDR3 DNA reads TGCGCCAGCGGACAGGTGTCAACTAATGAAAAACTGTTTTTT. Its protein product is CASGQVSTNEKLFF.